Below are 26 T cell receptor beta chains sequenced from a single sample in a study of blood T cell repertoires in COVID-19. Assay used: immunoSEQ multiplex PCR; TCRdb lists only in-frame clones, some missing. The data show fewer than 250,000 clones, with about four fifths seen just once and 2% to 3% held by the top ten. Input material: peripheral blood. The source is a woman aged 40 to 50 with active or convalescent COVID-19.

The chain couples TRBV5-4 to TRBJ1-3, with D unresolved. The V end was cut by 4 bases, the J end by 0 bases, with 8 bases between. Germline CDR1 SGHNT, CDR2 YYREEE (reference sequence). This CDR3 region has 14 residues. The CDR3 DNA sequence: TGTGCCAGCAGCGTCTGGAGCTCTGGAAACACCATATATTTT. Encoded protein: CASSVWSSGNTIYF. Variable domain in full (rest from reference TRBV5-4 and TRBJ1-3): ETGVTQSPTHLIKTRGQQVTLRCSSQSGHNTVSWYQQALGQGPQFIFQYYREEENGRGNFPPRFSGLQFPNYSSELNVNALELDDSALYLCASSVWSSGNTIYFGEGSWLTVV.

V gene TRBV5-4 combines with J gene TRBJ1-2, with D unresolved. Trimming left V 3 bases short and J 7 bases short, with 22 bases between. The CDR3 consists of 16 residues. The germline CDR1 and CDR2 sequences are SGHNT and YYREEE (reference sequence). The CDR3 protein is CASSSPAAPGSLGYTF. The CDR3 DNA is TGTGCCAGCAGCTCCCCGGCGGCTCCCGGGTCCCTTGGCTACACCTTC.

The V call is TRBV15, the J call TRBJ1-2, with D perhaps matching TRBD1 (6 bases). This CDR3 has 15 residues. CDR1 and CDR2 from the germline V gene are LNHNV and YYDKDF (reference sequence). Trimming removed 0 bases at V and 4 bases at J, with 12 bases between. The CDR3 nucleotides are TGTGCCACCAGCAGAGAGGGGGCGGATAGCTATGGCTACACCTTC. It translates to CATSREGADSYGYTF.

This sequence joins TRBV30 and TRBJ2-5, with TRBD2 identical over 8 bases. V lost 4 bases and J lost 1; bases outside the gene matches: 2. The germline gives CDR1 GTSNPN, CDR2 SVGIG (reference sequence). The CDR3 consists of 13 residues. The CDR3 DNA is TGTGCCTGGACTAGCGGGTCCCAAGAGACCCAGTACTTC. Amino acid sequence: CAWTSGSQETQYF.

The chain has TRBV5-4 and TRBJ2-7, with 11 bases lining up with TRBD2. Trimming took 9 bases from V and 4 from J; bases not matched to a gene: 6. The CDR3 consists of 13 residues. Germline lookup yields CDR1 SGHNT and CDR2 YYREEE (reference sequence). CDR3 DNA sequence: TGTGCCACCGGGACTAGCGGAGTTTACGAGCAGTACTTC. This translates into CATGTSGVYEQYF.

CDR3 residues: CASSLAASSGSYEQYF. In DNA, the CDR3 is TGTGCCAGCAGCTTGGCGGCGTCTAGCGGGAGTTACGAGCAGTACTTC. The chain recombines TRBV5-4 with TRBJ2-7, with TRBD2 matching 10 bases. In germline, CDR1 is SGHNT, CDR2 YYREEE (reference sequence). V lost 0 bases and J lost 4; bases outside the gene matches: 7. The CDR3 consists of 16 residues.

The chain uses TRBV5-5 and TRBJ1-2, with unresolved D. V lost 0 bases and J lost 14, with 14 bases in between. The length of the CDR3 is 12 residues. Per the germline V gene, CDR1 is SGHKS and CDR2 is YYEKEE (reference sequence). This CDR3 is CASSLVSGRQTF. The CDR3 nucleotides are TGTGCCAGCAGCTTGGTCTCAGGCCGTCAGACCTTC.

This chain uses TRBV7-3 with TRBJ1-6, with 10 bases that match TRBD1. The V gene's germline CDR1 is SGHTA and CDR2 FQGTGA. This CDR3 is 18 amino acids long. With V trimmed by 1 base and J by 5 bases, 8 bases remained unmatched. The CDR3 DNA follows: TGTGCCAGCAGCTTAAGGGGACAGGGGAGAGGGGATAATTCACCCCTCCACTTT. Its protein is CASSLRGQGRGDNSPLHF.

The chain is built from TRBV6-2 or TRBV6-3 and TRBJ2-1, with D maybe TRBD1 (6 bases). The CDR3 has 16 amino acids. V was shortened by 5 bases and J by 4 bases, with 18 bases between the two germline ends. In germline, CDR1 is MNHEY, CDR2 SVGEGT. The CDR3: CASSPSRGGQYNEQFF. CDR3 DNA sequence: TGTGCCAGCAGTCCGAGCAGAGGGGGTCAATACAATGAGCAGTTCTTC.

V and J are TRBV29-1 and TRBJ1-2; no definite D call. The V gene's germline CDR1 is SQVTM and CDR2 ANQGSEA. The CDR3 spans 12 residues. Trimming took 2 bases from V and 8 from J, leaving 12 bases between them. The DNA of the CDR3 is TGCAGCGTTGAATCCGGGGTGTGGGGCTACACCTTC. As protein: CSVESGVWGYTF.

This chain uses TRBV19 with TRBJ1-1; 8 nucleotides align to TRBD1. Looked up from germline, CDR1 is LNHDA and CDR2 is SQIVND (reference sequence). The V and J ends lost 5 bases and 4 bases, in that order; junction bases with no gene match: 6. The CDR3 is 14 amino acids. CDR3 in DNA: TGTGCCAGTAGTCGTCCGGGACAGGCCACTGAAGCTTTCTTT. Protein product: CASSRPGQATEAFF.

The table lists this clone with a few counts. The gene calls are TRBV5-1 and TRBJ2-7, with 7 nucleotides matching TRBD2. Germline V CDR1 and CDR2: SGHRS, YFSETQ. Unmatched junction bases numbered 5, after V lost 5 bases and J lost 0 bases. The CDR3 has 14 residues. CDR3 region: CASSSGLSSYEQYF. The DNA for the CDR3 is TGCGCCAGCAGTAGCGGGTTAAGCTCCTACGAGCAGTACTTC.

J is TRBJ2-7 and V is TRBV9; the match to TRBD2 covers 13 bases. This CDR3 comprises 15 residues. With V trimmed by 2 bases and J by 2 bases, 1 base remained unmatched. Germline lookup yields CDR1 SGDLS and CDR2 YYNGEE. This CDR3 is CASSVGLAGAYEQYF. The CDR3 DNA reads TGTGCCAGCAGCGTTGGACTAGCGGGAGCCTACGAGCAGTACTTC.

This clone was observed a few times. This rearrangement joins TRBV15 to TRBJ1-1; no reliable D call. Germline CDR1 LNHNV, CDR2 YYDKDF (reference sequence). V dropped 3 bases and J dropped 4 bases, with 15 bases sitting between them. This CDR3 region has 15 residues. The CDR3 DNA reads TGTGCCACCAGCAGGTCCTCTTCGCCGGGCACTGAAGCTTTCTTT. Translated, it gives CATSRSSSPGTEAFF.

The V and J genes are TRBV3-1 (or the pseudogene TRBV3-2) and TRBJ1-1; possibly TRBD1 for D (6 bases). Per the germline V gene, CDR1 is LGHDT and CDR2 is YNNKEL (reference sequence). The CDR3 is 16 residues long. Between the trimmed V and J ends, which lost 4 bases and 1 base, there was a span of 16 bases. CDR3 residues: CASSPETGLGNTEAFF. CDR3 in DNA: TGTGCCAGCAGCCCGGAAACAGGGTTGGGGAACACTGAAGCTTTCTTT.

The rearrangement links TRBV20-1 to TRBJ1-2, with 8 bases aligning to TRBD1. The CDR3 runs 14 residues. V was clipped by 3 bases and J by 9 bases; unmatched bases: 12. Germline-derived CDR1 and CDR2 are DFQATT and SNEGSKA (reference sequence). The CDR3, as DNA: TGCAGTGCTAGTGCTACAAGGACAGGGAGAAGCTACACCTTC. This translates into CSASATRTGRSYTF.

The chain employs TRBV29-1 and TRBJ2-7; TRBD1 matches 11 bases. Trimming removed 7 bases from V and 2 bases from J; junction bases left unmatched: 16. The CDR3 is 17 amino acids. Per germline, CDR1 SQVTM and CDR2 ANQGSEA. The CDR3, as DNA: TGCAGCGCTCAGGGACAGGGGGGAACTAGCCAAGCCTACGAGCAGTACTTC. As protein: CSAQGQGGTSQAYEQYF.

This clone was counted between two and nine times. V and J are TRBV5-4 and TRBJ1-2; tentatively, D is TRBD1 (5 bases). V was clipped by 3 bases and J by 7 bases, with 19 bases between them. The CDR3 loop spans 15 amino acids. Germline-derived CDR1 and CDR2 are SGHNT and YYREEE (reference sequence). CDR3: CASSYDRTQGRGYTF. The DNA of the CDR3 is TGTGCCAGCAGCTACGACCGGACGCAGGGTCGTGGCTACACCTTC.

This clone came up a few times. V usage is TRBV6-6 and J usage is TRBJ1-1; TRBD1 agrees at 7 bases. The CDR3 runs 13 residues. V trimming: 6 bases; J trimming: 4 bases; junction bases outside the gene matches: 5. Germline loops: CDR1 MNHNY, CDR2 SVGAGI (reference sequence). The CDR3 bases are TGTGCCAGCAGCACGACAGGGAGCACTGAAGCTTTCTTT. Residues: CASSTTGSTEAFF.

The V call is TRBV6-5, the J call TRBJ2-7, with 7 bases aligning to TRBD1. The CDR3 loop spans 15 amino acids. J lost 3 bases, V lost 6 bases, and 11 bases had no gene match. Germline V lookup: CDR1 MNHEY, CDR2 SVGAGI. CDR3: CASRISLRGIYEQYF. In DNA form, the CDR3 reads TGTGCCAGCAGAATCTCCCTCAGGGGGATCTACGAGCAGTACTTC.

The CDR3, as DNA: TGTGCCAGCAGCTTATCGGCTAGCGGGTGGGGTATGGCCCAGTACTTC. It codes for CASSLSASGWGMAQYF. This sequence joins TRBV7-2 and TRBJ2-5, with 8 bases aligning to TRBD2. V was pared by 2 bases and J by 9 bases, with 14 bases of the junction left unmatched. The CDR3 sequence is 16 residues long. Germline loops: CDR1 SGHTA, CDR2 FQGNSA.

This chain connects TRBV19 to TRBJ1-1; D uncertain. V lost 5 bases, J lost 3 bases, and 10 bases lay in between. The germline CDR1 and CDR2 sequences are LNHDA and SQIVND (reference sequence). The CDR3 runs 13 residues. The CDR3 coding sequence is TGTGCCAGTAGTGTCCGGGGATACACTGAAGCTTTCTTT. Its translation: CASSVRGYTEAFF.

This clone was seen just once. V usage is TRBV30 and J usage is TRBJ2-7; TRBD1 agrees at 7 bases. Germline CDR1 is GTSNPN and CDR2 is SVGIG (reference sequence). The CDR3 extends over 13 amino acids. V lost 1 base and J lost 4; bases outside the gene matches: 4. The CDR3 coding sequence is TGTGCCTGGAGTGAAGGGACAGAATACGAGCAGTACTTC. It translates to CAWSEGTEYEQYF.

The V call is TRBV28, the J call TRBJ2-1, with D possibly matching TRBD1 (5 bases). CDR1 is MDHEN, CDR2 SYDVKM, per germline. There are 13 residues in the CDR3. The V end lost 7 bases, the J end lost 2 bases, and 9 bases lay between the germline ends. In DNA, the CDR3 is TGTGCCAGCATCGGCAGGGCCTACAATGAGCAGTTCTTC. Translation gives CASIGRAYNEQFF.

This chain connects TRBV3-1 (or the pseudogene TRBV3-2) to TRBJ1-2, with no clear D. V was pared by 1 base and J by 7 bases, with 7 bases between. The CDR3 sequence is 12 residues long. Germline V lookup: CDR1 LGHDT, CDR2 YNNKEL (reference sequence). The CDR3 DNA reads TGTGCCAGCAGCCAAGGAACAATTGGCTACACCTTC. It translates to CASSQGTIGYTF.

The rearrangement links TRBV19 to TRBJ2-2, with D possibly TRBD2 on 5 matching bases. Looked up from germline, CDR1 is LNHDA and CDR2 is SQIVND (reference sequence). This CDR3 region has 15 residues. Trimming shortened V by 7 bases and J by 6 bases, and 18 bases separated the two germline ends. The CDR3 loop is CASIRESGFAGELFF. The CDR3 DNA reads as TGTGCCAGTATTCGGGAATCCGGGTTCGCCGGGGAGCTGTTTTTT.